This is a list of T cell receptor beta chains from one sample in a study of Ad26.COV2.S vaccination and SARS-CoV-2 variants. The assay was immunoSEQ multiplex PCR, and TCRdb's table has in-frame clones only and misses some. The table lists some 390,000 clones, around 91% of them singletons. The sample in question was peripheral blood, obtained in a trial of Ad26.COV2.S vaccine versus placebo. Receptors originate from a person aged 18-65 years who received the Ad26.COV2.S COVID-19 vaccine or a placebo. Each CDR3 is given with its conserved first and last residue. D genes are given only for firm matches. Clone sizes are given selectively: once, few, many, or a class where the clone is expanded.

size	D	V	J	CDR3	DNA
NA	TRBD1	TRBV6-5	TRBJ1-2	CASRAGQVYGYTF	TGTGCCAGCAGAGCGGGACAGGTTTATGGCTACACCTTC
NA	NA	TRBV29-1	TRBJ2-3	CSVEPVDTQYF	TGCAGCGTTGAACCCGTAGATACGCAGTATTTT
NA	NA	TRBV7-3	TRBJ1-5	CASSRDGNQPQHF	TGTGCCAGCAGCCGAGATGGGAATCAGCCCCAGCATTTT
NA	NA	TRBV2	TRBJ1-1	CASLNEGGWTEAFF	TGTGCCAGTCTGAACGAGGGGGGCTGGACTGAAGCTTTCTTT
NA	NA	TRBV12-5	TRBJ2-7	CASGLGGGGPSYEQYF	TGTGCTAGTGGTTTGGGGGGAGGCGGGCCGTCCTACGAGCAGTACTTC
NA	TRBD1	TRBV3-1/TRBV3-2	TRBJ1-1	CASSQDQEGQGKFWETEAFF	TGTGCCAGCAGCCAAGATCAGGAGGGACAGGGTAAATTTTGGGAAACTGAAGCTTTCTTT
once	NA	TRBV29-1	TRBJ2-3	CSVVRVTDTQYF	TGCAGCGTTGTTCGGGTAACAGATACGCAGTATTTT
NA	NA	TRBV7-8	TRBJ2-2	CASSLDRNTGELFF	TGTGCCAGCAGCTTAGACCGGAACACCGGGGAGCTGTTTTTT
once	NA	TRBV9	TRBJ1-2	CASSGHHDYGYTF	TGTGCCAGCAGCGGACACCACGACTATGGCTACACCTTC
NA	TRBD1	TRBV5-1	TRBJ1-6	CASSLTGQGMGNSPLHF	TGCGCCAGCAGCTTAACGGGACAGGGGATGGGTAATTCACCCCTCCACTTT
NA	TRBD2	TRBV7-2	TRBJ2-7	CASSLSGAGYEQYF	TGTGCCAGCAGCTTGAGCGGGGCCGGCTACGAGCAGTACTTC
NA	NA	TRBV10-2	TRBJ1-1	CASSNQGRNTEAFF	TGCGCCAGCAGTAATCAGGGTCGGAACACTGAAGCTTTCTTT
once	TRBD2	TRBV7-2	TRBJ2-7	CASSPGTSVDEQYF	TGTGCCAGCAGCCCTGGGACTAGCGTCGACGAGCAGTACTTC
NA	NA	TRBV27	TRBJ2-7	CASSPPRGSSYEQYF	TGTGCCAGCAGTCCCCCACGGGGGAGCTCCTACGAGCAGTACTTC
once	TRBD1	TRBV2	TRBJ1-4	CASRWGGTGTEKLFF	TGTGCCAGCCGCTGGGGGGGGACAGGGACGGAAAAACTGTTTTTT
NA	NA	TRBV6-5	TRBJ2-3	CASMLGDTQYF	TGTGCCAGCATGTTGGGGGATACGCAGTATTTT
NA	NA	TRBV28	TRBJ1-5	CASSSTDAGGQPQHF	TGTGCCAGCAGTTCCACAGACGCGGGGGGTCAGCCCCAGCATTTT
once	NA	TRBV2	TRBJ2-1	CASSGGGEQFF	TGTGCCAGCAGTGGTGGGGGGGAGCAGTTCTTC
NA	NA	TRBV11-2	TRBJ2-5	CASSHGFWETQYF	TGTGCCAGCAGCCATGGGTTCTGGGAGACCCAGTACTTC
NA	NA	TRBV5-1	TRBJ1-4	CASSLERGSEKLFF	TGCGCCAGCAGCTTAGAACGGGGGAGTGAAAAACTGTTTTTT
NA	TRBD2	TRBV28	TRBJ2-7	CASSITTSGSLYEQYF	TGTGCCAGCAGTATCACGACTAGCGGGAGTTTGTACGAGCAGTACTTC
NA	NA	TRBV6-6	TRBJ2-2	CASSPRWSFLSNTGELFF	TGTGCCAGCAGTCCCAGATGGAGTTTCCTGTCGAACACCGGGGAGCTGTTTTTT
NA	NA	TRBV7-2	TRBJ2-7	CASSFVQFYEQYF	TGTGCCAGCAGCTTTGTACAATTCTACGAGCAGTACTTC
NA	NA	TRBV28	TRBJ2-3	CASRGATDTQYF	TGTGCCAGCAGGGGGGCCACAGATACGCAGTATTTT
NA	NA	TRBV19	TRBJ2-7	CASTDPGQYF	TGTGCCAGTACCGATCCCGGGCAGTACTTC
once	NA	TRBV3-1/TRBV3-2	TRBJ2-5	CASSQGTVPETQYF	TGTGCCAGCAGCCAAGGGACTGTCCCCGAGACCCAGTACTTC